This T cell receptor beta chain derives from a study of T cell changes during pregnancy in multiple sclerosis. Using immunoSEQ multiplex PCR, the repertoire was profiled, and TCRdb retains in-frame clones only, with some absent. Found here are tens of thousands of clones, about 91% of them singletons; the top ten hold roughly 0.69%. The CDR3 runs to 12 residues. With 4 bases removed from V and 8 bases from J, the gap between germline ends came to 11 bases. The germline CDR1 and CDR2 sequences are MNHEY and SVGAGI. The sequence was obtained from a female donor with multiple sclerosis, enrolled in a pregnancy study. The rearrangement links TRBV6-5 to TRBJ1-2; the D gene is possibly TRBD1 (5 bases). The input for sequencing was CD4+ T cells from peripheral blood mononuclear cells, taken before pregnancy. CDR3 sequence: CASSFVGGGYTF. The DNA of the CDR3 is TGTGCCAGCAGTTTCGTGGGGGGGGGCTACACCTTC.